This T cell receptor (beta chain) was profiled in a study of response to subunit inactivated influenza vaccine. CDR1 and CDR2 (germline): SEHNR, FQNEAQ (reference sequence). The junction had 8 bases not matched to a gene; V was cut back by 3 bases and J by 5 bases. The CDR3 is 15 residues long. This clonotype was found a few times. Its matching antigen is unknown. Study-level findings and limits: Each seasonal influenza vaccination recruits few new T cells, the authors suggested.

TCRdb analysed the RT-PCR reads with MiXCR anew, one entry per CDR3 protein. This sample has 450,000 to 600,000 distinct CDR3 sequences, with approximately 6.9% found just once. The chain couples TRBV7-9 to TRBJ2-3; 7 bases are a match to TRBD2. This TCR came from a man in his fifties or sixties who received an inactivated influenza vaccine. The sequencing here drew on PBMCs from blood, taken roughly 24 months after vaccination. CDR3 in amino acids: CASSLTAGRGDTQYF. The CDR3 bases are TGTGCCAGCAGCTTGACAGCGGGGCGGGGAGATACGCAGTATTTT.